The 28 T cell receptor beta chains below were found in one sample sequenced in a study of blood T cell repertoires in COVID-19. Profiled with immunoSEQ multiplex PCR; TCRdb holds only in-frame clones, not every one. This table holds about 270,000 clones, 89% found once. The sequenced sample was PBMCs or T cells enriched from blood (not recorded which). The receptors originated from a woman aged 60 to 75 who had recovered from COVID-19.

The CDR3 here is CASSDTGGHSYNEQFF. The CDR3, as DNA: TGTGCCAGCAGTGATACAGGGGGTCACTCCTACAATGAGCAGTTCTTC. V gene TRBV6-4 combines with J gene TRBJ2-1; 8 bases are shared with TRBD1. Looked up from germline, CDR1 is MRHNA and CDR2 is SNTAGT. Trimming cost V 3 bases and J 0 bases; bases outside gene matches: 4. The CDR3 consists of 16 residues.

The chain carries TRBV15 and TRBJ1-5; no firm D call. The CDR3 totals 16 residues. Germline values: CDR1 LNHNV, CDR2 YYDKDF (reference sequence). V was trimmed by 0 bases and J by 4 bases, leaving 13 bases between them. The CDR3 is CATSRDYPGANQPQHF. The CDR3 nucleotides read TGTGCCACCAGCAGAGATTACCCAGGCGCGAATCAGCCCCAGCATTTT.

A few counts support this clone. The same CDR3 also results from other DNA sequences found in this sample. The chain carries TRBV27 and TRBJ1-2; perhaps TRBD1 as D (6 bases). Germline V CDR1 and CDR2: MNHEY, SMNVEV (reference sequence). V was trimmed by 5 bases and J by 5 bases, leaving 12 bases between them. The CDR3 is made up of 13 amino acids. CDR3 in amino acids: CASSPDSLYGYTF. The CDR3 DNA reads TGTGCCAGCAGTCCGGACAGCCTGTATGGCTACACCTTC.

Only one count was recorded for this clone. The chain is built from TRBV27 and TRBJ1-6, with D uncertain. CDR1 MNHEY and CDR2 SMNVEV come from the germline V gene (reference sequence). The CDR3 is 14 residues long. V lost 2 bases and J lost 7, with 9 bases in between. This CDR3 reads CASSLAGSNSPLHF. The CDR3 nucleotides read TGTGCCAGCAGTTTAGCGGGGTCCAATTCACCCCTCCACTTT.

J is TRBJ2-7 and V is TRBV28; weak D call: TRBD2 (6 bases). V lost 9 bases, J lost 4 bases, and 22 bases lay in between. Germline V CDR1 and CDR2: MDHEN, SYDVKM. The CDR3 is 15 amino acids. The CDR3 DNA sequence: TGTGCCAGTTCCTCTCGGCGGGGTTCGGCGTACGAGCAGTACTTC. It yields the protein CASSSRRGSAYEQYF.

The chain is built from TRBV7-3 and TRBJ2-1, with 14 positions matching TRBD2. The J segment lost 0 bases and the V segment lost 4 bases, leaving 11 bases of the junction unmatched. The CDR3 length is 20 residues. Germline V gene sequence: CDR1 SGHTA, CDR2 FQGTGA. The CDR3 loop reads CASSSLPGTSGGSSYNEQFF. The CDR3 coding sequence is TGTGCCAGCAGCTCACTTCCCGGGACTAGCGGGGGAAGCTCCTACAATGAGCAGTTCTTC.

This clone was counted once. The gene calls are TRBV30 and TRBJ2-3; a possible D gene is TRBD2 (6 bases). Germline CDR1 reads GTSNPN; CDR2 reads SVGIG (reference sequence). The CDR3 loop spans 15 amino acids. Trimming shortened V by 3 bases and J by 0 bases, and 13 bases separated the two germline ends. The CDR3 sequence: CAWRGSSVSTDTQYF. The CDR3, as DNA: TGTGCCTGGAGGGGATCTAGCGTGAGCACAGATACGCAGTATTTT. The full variable domain, in which reference TRBV30 and TRBJ2-3 provide the parts outside the CDR3, is SQTIHQWPATLVQPVGSPLSLECTVEGTSNPNLYWYRQAAGRGLQLLFYSVGIGQISSEVPQNLSASRPQDRQFILSSKKLLLSDSGFYLCAWRGSSVSTDTQYFGPGTRLTVL.

This clone was recorded once. J is TRBJ1-1 and V is TRBV4-1, with 8 bases aligning to TRBD1. The CDR3 consists of 15 residues. Germline CDR1 MGHRA, CDR2 YSYEKL. Trimming cost V 0 bases and J 10 bases; bases outside gene matches: 10. The CDR3 sequence is CASSQDFGQGARAFF. CDR3 sequence (DNA): TGCGCCAGCAGCCAAGATTTCGGGCAGGGGGCGAGAGCTTTCTTT.

V gene TRBV6-5 combines with J gene TRBJ1-1; the match to TRBD1 covers 7 bases. Unmatched junction bases numbered 4, after V lost 7 bases and J lost 2 bases. Germline-derived CDR1 and CDR2 are MNHEY and SVGAGI. The CDR3 consists of 13 residues. The CDR3 protein is CASKGQYNTEAFF. Written as DNA, the CDR3 is TGTGCCAGCAAGGGACAGTATAACACTGAAGCTTTCTTT.

This clone has more than one count but fewer than ten. V usage is TRBV10-1 and J usage is TRBJ2-7; tentatively, D is TRBD1 (5 bases). The CDR3 runs 14 residues. Looked up from germline, CDR1 is WNHNN and CDR2 is SYGVQD (reference sequence). V dropped 0 bases and J dropped 5 bases, with 11 bases sitting between them. CDR3 in amino acids: CASSESRVGNEQYF. The CDR3 DNA is TGCGCCAGCAGTGAGTCCAGGGTGGGGAACGAGCAGTACTTC.

The V gene is TRBV7-2, the J gene TRBJ1-5, with D possibly matching TRBD1 (5 bases). CDR3 size: 13 residues. Germline CDR1 SGHTA, CDR2 FQGNSA. The V and J ends lost 5 bases and 3 bases respectively, with 8 bases between them. The CDR3 is CASSLQANQPQHF. The DNA of the CDR3 is TGTGCCAGCAGCCTACAGGCCAATCAGCCCCAGCATTTT.

The chain couples TRBV6-5 to TRBJ2-4; 8 nucleotides align to TRBD2. Per the germline V gene, CDR1 is MNHEY and CDR2 is SVGAGI. The J segment lost 6 bases and the V segment lost 2 bases, leaving 6 bases of the junction unmatched. The CDR3 covers 15 residues. CDR3 sequence: CASSYGAGGRNIQYF. DNA of the CDR3: TGTGCCAGCAGTTACGGGGCGGGGGGACGAAACATTCAGTACTTC.

This chain joins TRBV19 and TRBJ2-1; 16 positions agree with TRBD2. The V segment lost 6 bases and the J segment 3 bases; nucleotides outside the gene matches: 8. From germline, CDR1 is LNHDA and CDR2 SQIVND (reference sequence). The CDR3 has 18 residues. CDR3 region: CASSPGTSGGGLYNEQFF. CDR3 coding DNA: TGTGCCAGTAGCCCCGGGACTAGCGGGGGGGGGCTCTACAATGAGCAGTTCTTC.

This sequence joins TRBV21-1 and TRBJ2-1; TRBD2, the table's D call, lacks a check against the DNA. TRBV21-1 is a documented pseudogene. The CDR3 totals 16 residues. The CDR3, as DNA: TGTGCCAGCAGCAAAGCTATCGGAGCGTACCCCAATGAGCAGTTCTTC. It is translated as CASSKAIGAYPNEQFF.

V usage is TRBV2 and J usage is TRBJ2-2; a weak D match, TRBD2 (7 bases). The CDR3 sequence is 15 residues long. Trimming stripped 6 bases from V and 6 bases from J, with 17 bases between. Germline CDR1 reads SNHLY; CDR2 reads FYNNEI. The CDR3 nucleotides read TGTGCCAGCAGGGCCGGGGGGCCGTGGGCCGGGGAGCTGTTTTTT. Its protein is CASRAGGPWAGELFF.

The chain's CDR3 is CASSFGGRITYEQYF. DNA for the CDR3: TGTGCCAGCAGCTTTGGCGGGAGGATAACCTACGAGCAGTACTTC. The rearrangement joins TRBV7-2 to TRBJ2-7, with 8 positions matching TRBD2. The CDR3 consists of 15 residues. CDR1 and CDR2 (germline): SGHTA, FQGNSA. J was trimmed by 2 bases and V by 3 bases; bases with no gene match: 6.

Turning to this clone: The sample holds other DNA sequences that translate to the same CDR3. The rearrangement uses TRBV4-1 and TRBJ1-5; TRBD1 is a possible D gene (6 bases). The CDR3 extends over 14 amino acids. Germline V gene sequence: CDR1 MGHRA, CDR2 YSYEKL. Trimming took off 2 bases at V and 4 bases at J, with 9 bases between the two ends. Here the CDR3 DNA reads TGCGCCAGCAGCCAACTTACAGGGAATCAGCCCCAGCATTTT. It yields the protein CASSQLTGNQPQHF.

This clone was seen a few times. The genes are TRBV7-9 and TRBJ1-1; 8 nucleotides agree with TRBD1. The CDR3 consists of 15 residues. Trimming took 8 bases from V and 4 from J; bases not matched to a gene: 12. In germline, CDR1 is SEHNR, CDR2 FQNEAQ (reference sequence). The CDR3 protein is CASDLWTGLGTEAFF. CDR3 nucleotide sequence: TGTGCCAGCGACCTTTGGACAGGGCTGGGCACTGAAGCTTTCTTT.

V gene TRBV11-2 combines with J gene TRBJ2-3, with D possibly matching TRBD2 (6 bases). Germline V gene data show CDR1 as SGHAT and CDR2 as FQNNGV. Between the trimmed V and J ends, which lost 5 bases and 3 bases, there was a span of 12 bases. The CDR3 totals 14 residues. The CDR3 loop is CASSPGTRTDTQYF. The CDR3 nucleotides read TGTGCCAGCAGCCCCGGGACTCGAACAGATACGCAGTATTTT.

The chain combines TRBV5-1 with TRBJ1-1; D unresolved. The V gene's germline CDR1 is SGHRS and CDR2 YFSETQ. The CDR3 is 13 residues long. V gave up 2 bases and J gave up 0 bases, with 5 bases separating them. The CDR3 spells CASSLALNTEAFF. DNA for the CDR3: TGCGCCAGCAGCTTAGCGTTGAACACTGAAGCTTTCTTT.

CDR3 sequence reads: CASSVASGGTSGYNEQFF. For the CDR3, the DNA is TGTGCCAGCAGCGTAGCCTCTGGCGGGACTAGCGGATACAATGAGCAGTTCTTC. The chain employs TRBV9 and TRBJ2-1; TRBD2 aligns across 11 bases. With 0 bases clipped from V and 4 bases from J, the junction kept 9 bases outside the gene matches. This CDR3 contains 18 residues. CDR1 is SGDLS, CDR2 YYNGEE, per germline.

This chain connects TRBV5-4 to TRBJ2-7; a possible D gene is TRBD1 (7 bases). This CDR3 comprises 14 residues. Trimming stripped 4 bases from V and 1 base from J, with 12 bases between. Per germline, CDR1 SGHNT and CDR2 YYREEE (reference sequence). The DNA for the CDR3 is TGTGCCAGCAGCCGGACAGGAGGGTCCTACGAGCAGTACTTC. Translating it yields CASSRTGGSYEQYF.

The chain recombines TRBV5-1 with TRBJ1-2, with D perhaps TRBD1 (5 bases). The CDR3 has 14 residues. The germline V gene encodes CDR1 SGHRS and CDR2 YFSETQ. V gave up 4 bases and J gave up 8 bases, with 18 bases separating them. The chain's CDR3 is CASSPGPGVDGYTF. The CDR3 region has the DNA TGCGCCAGCAGCCCGGGTCCGGGGGTGGACGGCTACACCTTC.

This chain joins TRBV5-1 and TRBJ1-6; TRBD1 agrees at 8 bases. The CDR3 runs to 18 residues. V was pared by 1 base and J by 6 bases, with 12 bases of the junction left unmatched. In germline, CDR1 is SGHRS, CDR2 YFSETQ. DNA for the CDR3: TGCGCCAGCAGCTTGCGACCGGGACAGGAGATACCTAATTCACCCCTCCACTTT. Translation gives CASSLRPGQEIPNSPLHF. The full variable domain, completed using reference TRBV5-1 and TRBJ1-6, is KAGVTQTPRYLIKTRGQQVTLSCSPISGHRSVSWYQQTPGQGLQFLFEYFSETQRNKGNFPGRFSGRQFSNSRSEMNVSTLELGDSALYLCASSLRPGQEIPNSPLHFGNGTRLTVT.

The J gene is TRBJ2-5, the V gene TRBV3-1 (or the pseudogene TRBV3-2); 7 bases align to TRBD2. CDR1 is LGHDT and CDR2 is YNNKEL in the germline V gene (reference sequence). CDR3 length: 13 amino acids. Trimming cost V 1 base and J 4 bases; bases outside gene matches: 0. Here the CDR3 DNA reads TGTGCCAGCAGCCAAGGGACTAGAGAGACCCAGTACTTC. It is translated as CASSQGTRETQYF.

The chain links TRBV28 to TRBJ1-2; perhaps TRBD1 as D (5 bases). This CDR3 is 14 amino acids long. The germline V gene encodes CDR1 MDHEN and CDR2 SYDVKM. The V and J ends lost 5 bases and 0 bases respectively, with 10 bases between them. CDR3 nucleotide sequence: TGTGCCAGCAGTATCGGGGGAGCTAACTATGGCTACACCTTC. Translated: CASSIGGANYGYTF.

The CDR3, as DNA: TGTGCCAGCAGCTTAATTCAGGGAATAACTTCACCCCTCCACTTT. It is translated as CASSLIQGITSPLHF. The chain has TRBV7-9 and TRBJ1-6; D possibly corresponds to TRBD1 (5 bases). Germline loops: CDR1 SEHNR, CDR2 FQNEAQ (reference sequence). Trimming removed 2 bases at V and 9 bases at J, with 14 bases between. CDR3 size: 15 residues. The full variable domain, in which reference TRBV7-9 and TRBJ1-6 provide the parts outside the CDR3, is DTGVSQNPRHKITKRGQNVTFRCDPISEHNRLYWYRQTLGQGPEFLTYFQNEAQLEKSRLLSDRFSAERPKGSFSTLEIQRTEQGDSAMYLCASSLIQGITSPLHFGNGTRLTVT.

The gene calls are TRBV21-1 and TRBJ1-2; the tabulated D call, TRBD1, remains unverified against the DNA. TRBV21-1 is a recognized pseudogene. The CDR3 contains 17 residues. The DNA of the CDR3 is TGTGCCAGCAGCAAAGGGGGACAGGGGGTCTTCGGCTATGGCTACACCTTC. Encoded protein: CASSKGGQGVFGYGYTF.